These T cell receptor beta chains were read from a single sample in a study of T cells in Graves' hyperthyroidism and ophthalmopathy. TCRdb re-called the multiplex PCR reads through MiXCR, storing one row per CDR3 protein. Of 560,000 or so distinct CDR3 sequences detected, approximately 20% appear once; the ten largest clones hold 47%. The sequencing sample was made of blood. Every receptor here comes from a man in his forties or fifties with Graves' ophthalmopathy. The CDR3 runs from the conserved cysteine through the conserved F or W. Fields, in order: clone size, V gene, D gene, J gene, CDR3 protein, CDR3 DNA. The D gene is left open where the match is weak. The size of a clone is reported for some rows only, either as once, few or many, or as a class for expanded clones.

-	TRBV6-2/TRBV6-3	TRBD2	TRBJ2-7	CASGYPPTGTSGRTLSSYEQYF	TGTGCCAGCGGATACCCCCCTACCGGGACTAGCGGGAGGACGCTGAGCTCCTACGAGCAGTACTTC
-	TRBV5-6	-	TRBJ1-1	CASSSYGGPSKDTEAFF	TGTGCCAGCAGCTCCTATGGAGGGCCCAGCAAGGACACTGAAGCTTTCTTT
few	TRBV11-2	-	TRBJ2-3	CASSLPGMWDTQYF	TGTGCCAGCAGCTTGCCTGGAATGTGGGATACGCAGTATTTT
many	TRBV2	-	TRBJ2-7	CASRGLASFYEQYF	TGTGCCAGCAGGGGGCTAGCGTCTTTTTACGAGCAGTACTTC
few	TRBV2	-	TRBJ2-7	CASSEASGEQYF	TGTGCCAGCAGTGAAGCTTCTGGCGAGCAGTACTTC
many	TRBV11-2	TRBD1	TRBJ1-2	CASSSYRGRDYGYTF	TGTGCCAGCAGTTCGTACAGGGGGCGAGACTATGGCTACACCTTC
-	TRBV7-9	TRBD1	TRBJ2-7	CASSLGLAGGAPYEQYF	TGTGCCAGCAGCTTAGGTCTTGCAGGGGGCGCCCCCTACGAGCAGTACTTC
many	TRBV7-8	-	TRBJ1-1	CASRTGAVNTEAFF	TGTGCCAGTCGTACGGGGGCCGTGAACACTGAAGCTTTCTTT
-	TRBV5-1	-	TRBJ1-6	CASSFGGGARNSPLHF	TGCGCCAGCAGCTTTGGGGGAGGGGCGAGGAATTCACCCCTCCACTTT
-	TRBV6-6	-	TRBJ2-3	CASSYSMARAWDTDTQYF	TGTGCCAGCAGTTACTCGATGGCGAGGGCCTGGGACACAGATACGCAGTATTTT
many	TRBV5-1	-	TRBJ1-1	CASSYQGVTEAFF	TGCGCCAGCAGCTATCAGGGCGTCACTGAAGCTTTCTTT
many	TRBV11-2	-	TRBJ1-2	CASSLSDTYGYTF	TGTGCCAGCAGCTTATCGGACACCTATGGCTACACCTTC
-	TRBV30	TRBD2	TRBJ2-2	CACGRGGRAGELFF	TGTGCCTGCGGCCGGGGGGGCCGTGCCGGGGAGCTGTTTTTT
-	TRBV20-1	TRBD1	TRBJ2-3	CSATRDSQFTDTQYF	TGCAGTGCTACCCGGGACAGCCAGTTCACAGATACGCAGTATTTT
many	TRBV20-1	TRBD2	TRBJ2-3	CSARLLAGGPSGTQYF	TGCAGTGCAAGGCTACTAGCGGGAGGGCCCTCCGGTACGCAGTATTTT
-	TRBV18	-	TRBJ2-7	CANSPTGTSYEQYF	TGTGCCAACTCACCGACCGGGACCTCCTACGAGCAGTACTTC
few	TRBV7-2	-	TRBJ2-6	CASSLSPGLGGANVLTF	TGTGCCAGCAGTTTAAGTCCAGGGTTGGGAGGGGCCAACGTCCTGACTTTC
many	TRBV28	-	TRBJ1-1	CASTLEGRNTEAFF	TGTGCCAGCACCCTCGAGGGGAGGAACACTGAAGCTTTCTTT
-	TRBV7-3	-	TRBJ2-5	CASSSKVGGQETQYF	TGTGCCAGCAGCTCCAAGGTCGGGGGCCAAGAGACCCAGTACTTC
-	TRBV19	-	TRBJ2-3	CASSPVDSSPSTDTQYF	TGTGCCAGTAGTCCCGTCGACAGCTCCCCTAGCACAGATACGCAGTATTTT
few	TRBV14	TRBD1	TRBJ2-3	CASSQDEGRGTDTQYF	TGTGCCAGCAGCCAAGATGAGGGCAGGGGGACAGATACGCAGTATTTT
-	TRBV27	-	TRBJ2-6	CASTYRGANVLTF	TGTGCCAGCACCTACCGGGGGGCCAACGTCCTGACTTTC
few	TRBV2	-	TRBJ1-4	CASSTGFNEKLFF	TGTGCCAGCTCTACAGGCTTTAATGAAAAACTGTTTTTT
once	TRBV19	TRBD1	TRBJ2-2	CASSIAAGGLRELFF	TGTGCCAGTAGTATAGCGGCAGGGGGCTTGAGAGAGCTGTTTTTT
-	TRBV12-3/TRBV12-4	TRBD1	TRBJ2-1	CASSSRDRGPGTRFEQFF	TGTGCCAGCAGTAGCCGGGACAGGGGCCCCGGGACAAGGTTTGAGCAGTTCTTC
-	TRBV10-3	-	TRBJ2-3	CAISEGRTSTDTQYF	TGTGCCATCAGTGAAGGGCGGACCAGCACAGATACGCAGTATTTT